A selection of T cell receptor beta chains follows, all from one sample in a study of OX40 agonist ivuxolimab in advanced cancers. Assay: immunoSEQ multiplex PCR; the TCRdb copy retains only in-frame clones and omits some. The sample has about 64,000 clones; 84% are singletons. The sample consisted of CD4+ or CD8+ T cells sorted from blood, taken in a trial of the OX40 agonist ivuxolimab. The receptors shown here come from an adult with an advanced solid tumor such as melanoma, head and neck, liver or kidney cancer. Both conserved end residues are part of each CDR3. D genes are given only for firm matches. Clone size is not always given. Where it is, it says once, few, many or a class for expanded clones.

cdr3_length j_call clone_size d_call v_call cdr3_nt cdr3_aa
16 TRBJ1-1 NA NA TRBV9 TGTGCCAGCAGCGTAGCGGGGACACGGATGAACACTGAAGCTTTCTTT CASSVAGTRMNTEAFF
20 TRBJ2-1 NA TRBD2 TRBV11-3 TGTGCCAGCAGCTTACGACCGGGGACTAGTGTTGAGGACATCTACAATGAGCAGTTCTTC CASSLRPGTSVEDIYNEQFF
14 TRBJ1-4 NA NA TRBV30 TGTGCCTGGAGTCACGGGACTTCTAATGAAAAACTGTTTTTT CAWSHGTSNEKLFF
15 TRBJ1-1 NA NA TRBV19 TGTGCCAGTAGTAAATACCCGAACCTGGGCACTGAAGCTTTCTTT CASSKYPNLGTEAFF
14 TRBJ2-7 NA TRBD2 TRBV11-2 TGTGCCAGCAGCTGGGACTACAGCTCCTACGAGCAGTACTTC CASSWDYSSYEQYF
14 TRBJ2-2 NA TRBD1 TRBV5-1 TGCGCCAGCAGCCCGGACAGGGCCACCGGGGAGCTGTTTTTT CASSPDRATGELFF
16 TRBJ2-1 NA TRBD1 TRBV29-1 TGCAGCGTTGAAGCACCAGGGGGCAGTAACTACAATGAGCAGTTCTTC CSVEAPGGSNYNEQFF
17 TRBJ1-5 NA NA TRBV7-2 TGTGCCAGCAGCTTAGGACCGCCCTTCACGGGCAATCAGCCCCAGCATTTT CASSLGPPFTGNQPQHF
14 TRBJ2-7 NA TRBD2 TRBV5-1 TGCGCCAGCAGTCTCGGACTAGCGGGAGCGGAGCAGTACTTC CASSLGLAGAEQYF
14 TRBJ1-2 NA NA TRBV13 TGTGCCAGCAGCTACGGAACTAAGGTCTATGGCTACACCTTC CASSYGTKVYGYTF
14 TRBJ2-7 NA NA TRBV6-5 TGTGCCAGCAGGCCCGGCCAGGGTTCCTACGAGCAGTACTTC CASRPGQGSYEQYF
16 TRBJ2-7 medium-sized NA TRBV14 TGTGCCAGCAGCCAAGATTTCATAGAAGGACCCTACGAGCAGTACTTC CASSQDFIEGPYEQYF
15 TRBJ2-7 NA TRBD1 TRBV12-5 TGTGCTAGTGGTTCTCCCCGGACAGGTTCCTACGAGCAGTACTTC CASGSPRTGSYEQYF